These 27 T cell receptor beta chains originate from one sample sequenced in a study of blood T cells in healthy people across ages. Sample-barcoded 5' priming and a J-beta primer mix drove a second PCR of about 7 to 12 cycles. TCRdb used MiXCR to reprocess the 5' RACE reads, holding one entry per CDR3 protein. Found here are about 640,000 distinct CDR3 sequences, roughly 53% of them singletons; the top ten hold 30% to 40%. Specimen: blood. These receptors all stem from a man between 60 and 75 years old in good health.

CDR3 loop: CASSQGGGQGSFGYTF. The DNA of the CDR3 is TGCGCCAGCAGCCAAGGTGGAGGACAGGGATCCTTTGGCTACACCTTC. The chain has TRBV4-1 and TRBJ1-2, with 8 bases aligning to TRBD1. V was pared by 1 base and J by 7 bases, with 11 bases of the junction left unmatched. There are 16 residues in the CDR3. Germline CDR1 is MGHRA and CDR2 is YSYEKL.

CDR3 sequence reads: CASSLGQGADSDTQYF. The DNA for the CDR3 is TGTGCCAGCAGTTTGGGTCAGGGGGCGGATTCAGATACGCAGTATTTT. The chain combines TRBV12-3 or TRBV12-4 with TRBJ2-3; 8 bases line up with TRBD1. V lost 3 bases to trimming and J lost 4 bases; unmatched junction nucleotides: 9. The CDR3 sequence is 16 residues long.

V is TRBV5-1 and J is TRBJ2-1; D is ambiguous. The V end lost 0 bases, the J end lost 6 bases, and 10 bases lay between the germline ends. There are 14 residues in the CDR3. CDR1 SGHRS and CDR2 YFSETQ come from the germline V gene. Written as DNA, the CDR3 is TGCGCCAGCAGCTTGGATGGGCCCATCAATGAGCAGTTCTTC. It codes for CASSLDGPINEQFF.

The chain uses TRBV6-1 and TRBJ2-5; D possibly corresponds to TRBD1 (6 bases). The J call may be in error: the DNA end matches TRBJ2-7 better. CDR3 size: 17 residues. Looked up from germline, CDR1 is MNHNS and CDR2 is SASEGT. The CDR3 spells CASSEIGFGGAPYEQYF. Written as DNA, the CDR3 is TGTGCCAGCAGTGAAATAGGATTTGGGGGCGCTCCCTACGAGCAGTACTTC.

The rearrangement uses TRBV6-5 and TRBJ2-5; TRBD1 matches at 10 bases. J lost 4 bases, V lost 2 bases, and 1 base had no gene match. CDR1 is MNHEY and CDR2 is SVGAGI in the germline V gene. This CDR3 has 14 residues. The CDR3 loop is CASSYRTGGETQYF. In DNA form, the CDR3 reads TGTGCCAGCAGTTACAGGACAGGGGGAGAGACCCAGTACTTC.

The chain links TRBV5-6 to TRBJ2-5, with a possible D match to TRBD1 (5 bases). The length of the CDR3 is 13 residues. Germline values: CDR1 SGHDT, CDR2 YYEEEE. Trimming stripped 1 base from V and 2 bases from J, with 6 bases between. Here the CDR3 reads CASSLYRQETQYF. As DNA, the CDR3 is TGTGCCAGCAGCTTGTACAGGCAAGAGACCCAGTACTTC.

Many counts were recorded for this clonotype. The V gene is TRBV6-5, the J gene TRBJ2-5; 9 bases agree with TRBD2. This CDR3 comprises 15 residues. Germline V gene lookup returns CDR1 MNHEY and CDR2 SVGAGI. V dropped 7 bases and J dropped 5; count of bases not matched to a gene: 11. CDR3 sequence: CASNPMAGGPETQYF. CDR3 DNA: TGTGCCAGCAACCCTATGGCGGGGGGGCCTGAGACCCAGTACTTC.

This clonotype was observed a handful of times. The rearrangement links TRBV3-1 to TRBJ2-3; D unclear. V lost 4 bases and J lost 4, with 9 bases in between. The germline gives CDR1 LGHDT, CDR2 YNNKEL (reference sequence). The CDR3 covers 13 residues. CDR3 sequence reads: CASSLWTADTQYF. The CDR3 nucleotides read TGTGCCAGCAGCCTTTGGACGGCAGATACGCAGTATTTT.

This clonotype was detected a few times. CDR3 sequence reads: CATRTSGEETQYF. The DNA of the CDR3 is TGTGCCACCCGAACTAGCGGGGAAGAGACCCAGTACTTC. The J gene is TRBJ2-5, the V gene TRBV6-1; 10 bases are a match to TRBD2. The CDR3 contains 13 residues. CDR1 is MNHNS, CDR2 SASEGT, per germline. The ends lost 10 bases at V and 3 bases at J; junction bases unmatched: 5.

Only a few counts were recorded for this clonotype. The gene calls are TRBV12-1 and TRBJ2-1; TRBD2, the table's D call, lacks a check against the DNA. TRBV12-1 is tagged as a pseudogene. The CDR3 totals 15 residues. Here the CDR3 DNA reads TGTGCCAGCAGCCGCCTGAGGACTAAGGGCGATGAGCAGTTCTTC. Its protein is CASSRLRTKGDEQFF.

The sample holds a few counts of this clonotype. DNA for the CDR3: TGTGCCAGCACCCTCGAGGGGGCTGGGGCCAACGTCCTGACTTTC. Translated, it gives CASTLEGAGANVLTF. V is TRBV28 and J is TRBJ2-6; D may be TRBD1 (6 bases). The V and J ends lost 7 bases and 2 bases respectively, with 12 bases between them. This CDR3 comprises 15 residues. Germline loops: CDR1 MDHEN, CDR2 SYDVKM.

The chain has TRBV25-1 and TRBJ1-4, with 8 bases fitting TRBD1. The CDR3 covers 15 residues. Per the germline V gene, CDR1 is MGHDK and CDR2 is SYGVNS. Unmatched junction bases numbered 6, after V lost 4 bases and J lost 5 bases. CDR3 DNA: TGTGCCAGCAGTGCACGACAGGGGCCCAATGAAAAACTGTTTTTT. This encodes CASSARQGPNEKLFF.

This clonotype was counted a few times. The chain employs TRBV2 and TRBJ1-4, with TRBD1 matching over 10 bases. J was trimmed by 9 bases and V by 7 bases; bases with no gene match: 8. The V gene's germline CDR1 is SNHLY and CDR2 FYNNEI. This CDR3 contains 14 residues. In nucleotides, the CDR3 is TGTGCCAGCAACCCGGGACAGGGGAGACAAAAACTGTTTTTT. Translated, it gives CASNPGQGRQKLFF.

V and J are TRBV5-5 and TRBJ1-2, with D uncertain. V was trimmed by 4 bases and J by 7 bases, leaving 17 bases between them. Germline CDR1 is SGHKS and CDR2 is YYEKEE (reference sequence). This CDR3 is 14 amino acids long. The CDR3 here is CASSVPDRLSGYTF. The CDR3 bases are TGTGCCAGCAGCGTCCCGGATAGACTCTCTGGCTACACCTTC.

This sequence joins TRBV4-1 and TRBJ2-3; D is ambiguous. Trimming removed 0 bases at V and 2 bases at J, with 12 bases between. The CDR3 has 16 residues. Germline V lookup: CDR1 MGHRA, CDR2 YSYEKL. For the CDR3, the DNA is TGCGCCAGCAGCCAAGAGGCGGCAGCGTTCACAGATACGCAGTATTTT. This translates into CASSQEAAAFTDTQYF.

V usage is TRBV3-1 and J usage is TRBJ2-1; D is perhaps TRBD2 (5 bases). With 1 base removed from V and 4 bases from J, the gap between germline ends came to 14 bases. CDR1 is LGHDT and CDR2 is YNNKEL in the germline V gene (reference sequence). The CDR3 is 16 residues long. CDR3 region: CASSQGRQLRYNEQFF. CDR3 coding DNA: TGTGCCAGCAGCCAAGGGAGGCAGTTAAGGTACAATGAGCAGTTCTTC.

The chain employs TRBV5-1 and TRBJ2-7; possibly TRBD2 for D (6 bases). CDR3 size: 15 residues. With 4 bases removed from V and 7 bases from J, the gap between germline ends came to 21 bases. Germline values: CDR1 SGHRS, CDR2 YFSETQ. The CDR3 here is CASSLSLGGSLEQYF. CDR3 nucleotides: TGCGCCAGCAGCCTATCACTTGGGGGGTCCCTAGAGCAGTACTTC.

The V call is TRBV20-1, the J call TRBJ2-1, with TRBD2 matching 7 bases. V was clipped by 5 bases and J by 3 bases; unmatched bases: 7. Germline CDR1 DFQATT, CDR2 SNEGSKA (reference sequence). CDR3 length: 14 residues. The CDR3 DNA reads TGCAGTGCTGGCAGCCGGGACTACTACAATGAGCAGTTCTTC. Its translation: CSAGSRDYYNEQFF.

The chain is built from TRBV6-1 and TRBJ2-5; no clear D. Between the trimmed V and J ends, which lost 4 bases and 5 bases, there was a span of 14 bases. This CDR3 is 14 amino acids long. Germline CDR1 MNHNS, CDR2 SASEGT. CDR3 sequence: CASSAAKNGETQYF. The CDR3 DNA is TGTGCCAGCAGTGCGGCAAAAAACGGGGAGACCCAGTACTTC.

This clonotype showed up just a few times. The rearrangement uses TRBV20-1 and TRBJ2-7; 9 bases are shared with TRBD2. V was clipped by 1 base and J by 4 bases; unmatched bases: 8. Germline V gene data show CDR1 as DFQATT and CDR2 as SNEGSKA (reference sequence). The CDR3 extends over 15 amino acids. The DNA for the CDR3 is TGCAGTGCTAGAGGGGGCAGCGGGGGGTCATACGAGCAGTACTTC. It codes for CSARGGSGGSYEQYF.

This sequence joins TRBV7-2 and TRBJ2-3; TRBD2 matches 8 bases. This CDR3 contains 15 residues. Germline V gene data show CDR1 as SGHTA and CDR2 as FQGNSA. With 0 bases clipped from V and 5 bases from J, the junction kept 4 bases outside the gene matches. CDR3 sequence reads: CASSLAGLAVDTQYF. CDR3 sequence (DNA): TGTGCCAGCAGCTTAGCTGGACTAGCAGTAGATACGCAGTATTTT.

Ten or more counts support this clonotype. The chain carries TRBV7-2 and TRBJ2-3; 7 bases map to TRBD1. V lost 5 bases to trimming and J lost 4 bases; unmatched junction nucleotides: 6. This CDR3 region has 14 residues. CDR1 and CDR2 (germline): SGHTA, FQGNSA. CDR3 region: CASSQGVESDTQYF. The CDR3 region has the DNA TGTGCCAGCAGCCAGGGGGTGGAGTCAGATACGCAGTATTTT. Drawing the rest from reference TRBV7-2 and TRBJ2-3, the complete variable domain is GAGVSQSPSNKVTEKGKDVELRCDPISGHTALYWYRQSLGQGLEFLIYFQGNSAPDKSGLPSDRFSAERTGGSVSTLTIQRTQQEDSAVYLCASSQGVESDTQYFGPGTRLTVL.

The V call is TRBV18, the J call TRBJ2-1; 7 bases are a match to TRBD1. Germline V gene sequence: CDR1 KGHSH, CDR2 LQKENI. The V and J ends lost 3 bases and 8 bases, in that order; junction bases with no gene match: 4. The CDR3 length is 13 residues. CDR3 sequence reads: CASSPTGNHEQFF. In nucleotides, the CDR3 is TGTGCCAGCTCACCGACAGGGAACCATGAGCAGTTCTTC.

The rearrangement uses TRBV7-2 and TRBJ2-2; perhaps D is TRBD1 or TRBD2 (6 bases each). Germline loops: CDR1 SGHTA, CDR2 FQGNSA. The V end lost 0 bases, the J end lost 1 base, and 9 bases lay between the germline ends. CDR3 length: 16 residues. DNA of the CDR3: TGTGCCAGCAGCTTAGCGGGGGGCTTGAACACCGGGGAGCTGTTTTTT. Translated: CASSLAGGLNTGELFF.

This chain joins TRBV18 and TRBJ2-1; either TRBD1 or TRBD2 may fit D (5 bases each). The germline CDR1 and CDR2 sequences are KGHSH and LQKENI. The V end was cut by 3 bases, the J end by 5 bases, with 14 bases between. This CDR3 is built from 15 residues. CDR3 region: CASSPSWDPDNEQFF. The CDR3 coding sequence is TGTGCCAGCTCACCTTCGTGGGACCCCGACAATGAGCAGTTCTTC.

The CDR3 region has the DNA TGCAGTGCTATGACAGCTAGCAATCAGCCCCAGCATTTT. Its translation: CSAMTASNQPQHF. The genes are TRBV20-1 and TRBJ1-5, with TRBD1 as a possible D gene (5 bases). CDR1 and CDR2 from the germline V gene are DFQATT and SNEGSKA (reference sequence). V was clipped by 4 bases and J by 0 bases, with 7 bases between them. CDR3 size: 13 residues.

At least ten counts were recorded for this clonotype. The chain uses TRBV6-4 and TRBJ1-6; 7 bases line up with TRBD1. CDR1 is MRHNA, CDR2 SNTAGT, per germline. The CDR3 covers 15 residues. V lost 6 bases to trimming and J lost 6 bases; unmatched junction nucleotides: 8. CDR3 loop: CASSEQGTGNSPLHF. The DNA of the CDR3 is TGTGCCAGCAGCGAACAGGGGACGGGTAATTCACCCCTCCACTTT.